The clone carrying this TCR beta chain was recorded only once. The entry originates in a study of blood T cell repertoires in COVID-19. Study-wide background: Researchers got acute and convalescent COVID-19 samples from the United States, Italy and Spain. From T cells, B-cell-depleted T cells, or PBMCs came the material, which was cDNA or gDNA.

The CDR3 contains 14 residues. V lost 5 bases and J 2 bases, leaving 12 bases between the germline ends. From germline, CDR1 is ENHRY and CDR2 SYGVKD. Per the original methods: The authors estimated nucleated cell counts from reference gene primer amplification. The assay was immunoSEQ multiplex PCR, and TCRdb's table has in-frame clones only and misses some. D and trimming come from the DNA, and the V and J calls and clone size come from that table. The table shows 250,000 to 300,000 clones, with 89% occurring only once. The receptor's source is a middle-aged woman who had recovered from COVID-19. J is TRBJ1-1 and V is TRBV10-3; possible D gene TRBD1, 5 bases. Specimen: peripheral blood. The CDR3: CAISLQAINTEAFF. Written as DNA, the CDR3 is TGTGCCATCAGTCTACAGGCGATTAACACTGAAGCTTTCTTT.